A selection of T cell receptor beta chains follows, all from one sample in a study of T cells in Graves' hyperthyroidism and ophthalmopathy. One entry per CDR3 protein, called by TCRdb with MiXCR from the multiplex PCR reads. The profile shows hundreds of thousands of distinct CDR3 sequences, 14% of them singletons. The material sequenced was blood. The receptor source for this set is a woman between 35 and 50 years old with Graves' hyperthyroidism. Both conserved end residues are part of each CDR3. Each record gives: clone size, V gene, J gene, D gene, CDR3 DNA, CDR3 protein. A D gene is named only where the DNA matches it firmly. Clone size, where shown, is once, few, many, or a class for clones that have expanded.

few	TRBV14	TRBJ1-1	-	TGTGCCAGCAGCCAACCAGGGATTAATACTGAAGCTTTCTTT	CASSQPGINTEAFF
many	TRBV10-1	TRBJ1-1	-	TGCGCCAGCAGTGGAAAAGTAGGGACTGAAGCTTTCTTT	CASSGKVGTEAFF
few	TRBV13	TRBJ1-1	-	TGTGCCAGCAGCACCGGGGGGCCGAACACTGAAGCTTTCTTT	CASSTGGPNTEAFF
few	TRBV9	TRBJ2-1	TRBD2	TGTGCCAGCAGCGTAGACCTAGCGGCGGTGGACTACAATGAGCAGTTCTTC	CASSVDLAAVDYNEQFF
many	TRBV6-1	TRBJ2-7	-	TGTGCCAGCAGTGAAAGGTCCGGGCGCCGCTCCTACGAGCAGTACTTC	CASSERSGRRSYEQYF
few	TRBV20-1	TRBJ2-1	-	TGCAGTGCCCCGATACCGGGACAACAAAACAATGAGCAGTTCTTC	CSAPIPGQQNNEQFF
few	TRBV14	TRBJ2-2	TRBD1	TGTGCCAGCAGCCAGGGGGACAGGTACACCGGGGAGCTGTTTTTT	CASSQGDRYTGELFF
many	TRBV18	TRBJ2-1	TRBD1	TGTGCCAGCTCCGGACAGGTCCCCTACAATGAGCAGTTCTTC	CASSGQVPYNEQFF
many	TRBV2	TRBJ2-1	-	TGTGCCAGTCTCTGGACTACCCTCAATGAGCAGTTCTTC	CASLWTTLNEQFF
many	TRBV28	TRBJ2-1	TRBD2	TGTGCCAGCAGTATGGGACTAGCGGGAGAATTAGTTAGAAATGAGCAGTTCTTC	CASSMGLAGELVRNEQFF
-	TRBV6-1	TRBJ1-6	-	TGTGCCAGCAGTGAAGCGCGTTCACCCCTCCACTTT	CASSEARSPLHF
-	TRBV27	TRBJ1-6	-	TGTGCCAGCAGTGGGTACAGGGTAGGCGAAATTGCACCCCTCCACTTT	CASSGYRVGEIAPLHF
many	TRBV20-1	TRBJ2-1	TRBD1	TGCAGTGCCAAATCCGGGACAGTCTCCTACAATGAGCAGTTCTTC	CSAKSGTVSYNEQFF
once	TRBV7-2	TRBJ2-3	-	TGTGCCAGCAGCTTACGGTCCGGGGGCACAGATACGCAGTATTTT	CASSLRSGGTDTQYF
few	TRBV5-1	TRBJ2-7	-	TGCGCCAGCAGCTTGGGTCAGGGGGGCGGCGAGCAGTACTTC	CASSLGQGGGEQYF
once	TRBV19	TRBJ2-7	-	TGTGCCAGTAGTTATCAGAGGAGCTCCTACGAGCAGTACTTC	CASSYQRSSYEQYF
many	TRBV6-1	TRBJ2-5	TRBD1	TGTGCCAGCAGTCTCACCGGACAGGGGTTGGAGACCCAGTACTTC	CASSLTGQGLETQYF
-	TRBV12-3/TRBV12-4	TRBJ2-1	TRBD1	TGTGCCAGCAGAGACCGGGACAGGCCTCGGGAAGAGCAGTTCTTC	CASRDRDRPREEQFF
few	TRBV7-6	TRBJ1-4	TRBD1	TGTGCCAGCAGCCGGGGACAGGGGAAAGGAACTAATGAAAAACTGTTTTTT	CASSRGQGKGTNEKLFF
few	TRBV27	TRBJ1-4	-	TGTGCCAGCAGCCCCGCGGGAGGAGCAACTAATGAAAAACTGTTTTTT	CASSPAGGATNEKLFF
few	TRBV12-3/TRBV12-4	TRBJ1-5	-	TGTGCCAGCAGTTCCGGTAATAGCAATCAGCCCCAGCATTTT	CASSSGNSNQPQHF
-	TRBV20-1	TRBJ2-4	TRBD2	TGCAGTGCTATCGGACTAGCGGGAGATAAGAACCAAAACATTCAGTACTTC	CSAIGLAGDKNQNIQYF
many	TRBV2	TRBJ2-7	-	TGTGCCAGCAGGGAGTGGCTAGCACTCGAGCAGTACTTC	CASREWLALEQYF
-	TRBV4-1	TRBJ2-5	TRBD1	TGCGCCAGCAGCCGGGGACAGGGAATCGGGGAGACCCAGTACTTC	CASSRGQGIGETQYF
many	TRBV5-1	TRBJ2-3	TRBD2	TGCGCCAGCAGCTACGTAGCGGGAGGGCCGAATACGCAGTATTTT	CASSYVAGGPNTQYF
many	TRBV4-2	TRBJ1-1	-	TGTGCCAGCAGCCAAGAAGGGTTTTACAGAGTCGGGACTGAAGCTTTCTTT	CASSQEGFYRVGTEAFF
many	TRBV3-1	TRBJ1-2	TRBD1	TGTGCCAGCAGCCAGACAGGGGGCCCTAACTATGGCTACACCTTC	CASSQTGGPNYGYTF
many	TRBV28	TRBJ2-7	TRBD1	TGTGCCAGCAGTATTAGGGACAGTTGGTCTAGCTACGAGCAGTACTTC	CASSIRDSWSSYEQYF
many	TRBV12-3/TRBV12-4	TRBJ1-5	TRBD1	TGTGCCAGCAGTTGGACAGGGGCGGGTCAGCCCCAGCATTTT	CASSWTGAGQPQHF
many	TRBV5-1	TRBJ2-1	-	TGCGCCAGCAGCCCAGGACTGCTTAACTCCTACAATGAGCAGTTCTTC	CASSPGLLNSYNEQFF
many	TRBV30	TRBJ2-1	TRBD2	TGTGCCTGGAGTATAGCGGGACCTAATCCTAATGAGCAGTTCTTC	CAWSIAGPNPNEQFF
many	TRBV6-2/TRBV6-3	TRBJ2-5	TRBD2	TGTGCCAGCAGCTCGGCCACTAGCGGGAGTTTCCCAGGGGAGACCCAGTACTTC	CASSSATSGSFPGETQYF
-	TRBV5-6	TRBJ1-6	-	TGTGCCAGCAGCTTGGAAGGTGACAGTAATTCACCCCTCCACTTT	CASSLEGDSNSPLHF
many	TRBV3-1	TRBJ2-5	-	TGTGCCAGCAGCCAAGCCGGGGGCTCCGCCGAGACCCAGTACTTC	CASSQAGGSAETQYF
-	TRBV4-2	TRBJ1-2	-	TGTGCCAGCCAGAGAGGGGGGGGCGCATCGTTGGGCTACACCTTC	CASQRGGGASLGYTF
many	TRBV11-2	TRBJ2-4	-	TGTGCCAGCAGCTTAGCTGGGAACATTCAGTACTTC	CASSLAGNIQYF
few	TRBV2	TRBJ2-5	TRBD2	TGTGCCAGCAGTGCCGGGACTAGCGGGAGAGGCGAGACCCAGTACTTC	CASSAGTSGRGETQYF
-	TRBV30	TRBJ1-4	-	TGTGCCTGGAGTGTGGTCGCAGCAACTAATGAAAAACTGTTTTTT	CAWSVVAATNEKLFF
few	TRBV5-5	TRBJ2-7	-	TGTGCCAGCAGCCAAGGACAGTCAGCCTCCTACGAGCAGTACTTC	CASSQGQSASYEQYF
many	TRBV27	TRBJ1-2	TRBD1	TGTGCCAGCAGTCGGGGAAACCAGGGACAGATCTATGGCTACACCTTC	CASSRGNQGQIYGYTF
-	TRBV19	TRBJ1-1	-	TGTGCCACCCTGGCGGGGGGGAAGGGAAACACTGAAGCTTTCTTT	CATLAGGKGNTEAFF
few	TRBV19	TRBJ2-1	-	TGTGCCAGTAGTATAGGGGACGGGAGTACTAATGAGCAGTTCTTC	CASSIGDGSTNEQFF
many	TRBV6-5	TRBJ2-3	TRBD1	TGTGCCAGCAGTTACGAAAGGAAAGGGGGCCGCACAGATACGCAGTATTTT	CASSYERKGGRTDTQYF
many	TRBV6-2/TRBV6-3	TRBJ1-1	-	TGTGCCAGCAGCCACCGACAGACCGTGAGAGTGAACACTGAAGCTTTCTTT	CASSHRQTVRVNTEAFF
-	TRBV29-1	TRBJ2-1	TRBD1	TGCAGCGTTGACCGGACAGGGCGCTACAATGAGCAGTTCTTC	CSVDRTGRYNEQFF
many	TRBV7-8	TRBJ2-5	TRBD2	TGTGCCAGCAGCTTAGGGGGGACTAGCAAGCAGACCCAGTACTTC	CASSLGGTSKQTQYF
many	TRBV20-1	TRBJ1-1	-	TGCAGTGCTAGAGATTTGGAGGTGGGAGCTTTCTTT	CSARDLEVGAFF
many	TRBV5-5	TRBJ1-1	TRBD1	TGTGCCAGCAGATTTAGGACAGGGGAGAGGGCTGAAGCTTTCTTT	CASRFRTGERAEAFF
-	TRBV3-1	TRBJ2-6	-	TGTGCCAGCGGCCAAAGGAGAAGCTCTGGGGCCAACGTCCTGACTTTC	CASGQRRSSGANVLTF
many	TRBV7-8	TRBJ2-3	-	TGTGCCAGCAGCTTACTCCAAGGAGATACGCAGTATTTT	CASSLLQGDTQYF
few	TRBV12-3/TRBV12-4	TRBJ2-2	-	TGTGCCAGCAGTTTTGAAGGCAGAGGCGGGGAGCTGTTTTTT	CASSFEGRGGELFF
-	TRBV9	TRBJ2-3	TRBD1	TGTGCCAGCGGCCACGGACAGGGGGCATATCCAGATACGCAGTATTTT	CASGHGQGAYPDTQYF
many	TRBV11-2	TRBJ2-3	-	TGTGCCAGCAATGGGGGCCGCCTAACGCAGTATTTT	CASNGGRLTQYF
many	TRBV7-2	TRBJ2-7	-	TGTGCCAGCAGCTTAGAAGGGGGGAGGGCCTACGAGCAGTACTTC	CASSLEGGRAYEQYF
many	TRBV12-3/TRBV12-4	TRBJ1-2	-	TGTGCCAGCAGTTTCGCCCAAGGGATAGGCTACACCTTC	CASSFAQGIGYTF
-	TRBV20-1	TRBJ2-1	-	TGCAGTGCTAGACCCAGAGACTCCTACAATGAGCAGTTCTTC	CSARPRDSYNEQFF
many	TRBV27	TRBJ2-3	-	TGTGCCAGCAGTTTATCGAGCCAGACAGATACGCAGTATTTT	CASSLSSQTDTQYF
many	TRBV29-1	TRBJ1-1	TRBD1	TGCAGCGTAGCCAGACAGGGGGCGGGTGAAGCTTTCTTT	CSVARQGAGEAFF
many	TRBV9	TRBJ2-5	-	TGTGCCAGCAGCACAAGCCGGGAAGGGGAGACCCAGTACTTC	CASSTSREGETQYF